The next 20 T cell receptor beta chains were all read from a single sample in a study of T-cell reconstitution after alpha-beta-depleted transplantation in children. It was with unique molecular identifiers that the TCRbeta library was prepared. One entry per CDR3 protein, called by TCRdb with MiXCR from the PCR reads. Among about 610,000 distinct CDR3 sequences listed, 8% to 11% were seen once. The sample in question was PBMCs from the stem cell graft donor, obtained from the stem cell graft. These receptors were obtained from a human donor who donated a stem cell graft to a child with acute myeloid leukemia.

This clonotype was seen ten or more times. The chain carries TRBV6-1 and TRBJ2-7; D possibly corresponds to TRBD1 (5 bases). The CDR3 spans 11 residues. Germline assignment: CDR1 MNHNS and CDR2 SASEGT. V was cut by 8 bases and J by 5 bases, with 10 bases left in between. CDR3 loop: CASAGLDEQYF. The CDR3 DNA is TGTGCCAGCGCAGGGCTCGACGAGCAGTACTTC.

This clonotype has a handful of counts. This chain uses TRBV29-1 with TRBJ2-7; 8 bases are a match to TRBD1. The CDR3 covers 19 residues. The germline V gene encodes CDR1 SQVTM and CDR2 ANQGSEA. Germline trimming cut 7 bases from V and 3 bases from J; bases unmatched to any gene: 26. The CDR3 DNA reads TGCAGCGCTCAGGGACAGGCTACGACACTAGACAAGTACTACTACGAGCAGTACTTC. This encodes CSAQGQATTLDKYYYEQYF.

There are a few counts of this clonotype. The chain links TRBV6-1 to TRBJ2-7; TRBD2 matches 7 bases. Germline V gene lookup returns CDR1 MNHNS and CDR2 SASEGT. The CDR3 is 16 amino acids. With 6 bases clipped from V and 4 bases from J, the junction kept 15 bases outside the gene matches. The CDR3 loop reads CASSHLAGTKSYEQYF. The CDR3 nucleotides are TGTGCCAGCAGCCATCTCGCCGGGACTAAAAGTTACGAGCAGTACTTC.

The chain couples TRBV9 to TRBJ2-1; TRBD2 agrees at 7 bases. CDR3 length: 18 residues. Germline V gene sequence: CDR1 SGDLS, CDR2 YYNGEE. The trim removed 0 bases at V and 10 bases at J, leaving 19 bases unmatched. The CDR3 loop reads CASSVDSTGGPVGAEQFF. The CDR3 DNA sequence: TGTGCCAGCAGCGTAGATAGTACGGGAGGCCCAGTAGGGGCCGAGCAGTTCTTC. Variable domain in full (rest from reference TRBV9 and TRBJ2-1): DSGVTQTPKHLITATGQRVTLRCSPRSGDLSVYWYQQSLDQGLQFLIQYYNGEERAKGNILERFSAQQFPDLHSELNLSSLELGDSALYFCASSVDSTGGPVGAEQFFGPGTRLTVL.

Only a few counts were recorded for this clonotype. The rearrangement links TRBV6-2 or TRBV6-3 to TRBJ2-3, with a possible D match to TRBD2 (6 bases). In germline, CDR1 is MNHEY, CDR2 SVGEGT. The CDR3 loop spans 19 amino acids. V was trimmed by 4 bases and J by 0 bases, leaving 23 bases between them. CDR3 loop: CASSLGPSAQMASTDTQYF. DNA of the CDR3: TGTGCCAGCAGTTTAGGGCCTAGCGCCCAAATGGCCAGCACAGATACGCAGTATTTT.

This clonotype was seen repeatedly, ten times or more. The chain employs TRBV12-3 or TRBV12-4 and TRBJ2-5, with 8 bases aligning to TRBD1. Losses at the gene ends were 4 bases for V and 4 bases for J; bases not matched to a gene: 5. This CDR3 contains 14 residues. CDR3 coding DNA: TGTGCCAGCAGTTCTTCAGGGGGCCTAGAGACCCAGTACTTC. Translated, it gives CASSSSGGLETQYF.

This clonotype showed up many times. The rearrangement joins TRBV20-1 to TRBJ2-7; TRBD1 might be the D (6 bases). The CDR3 is made up of 15 amino acids. CDR1 DFQATT and CDR2 SNEGSKA come from the germline V gene (reference sequence). Trimming pared 0 bases from V and 3 bases from J, leaving 15 bases between. CDR3 in amino acids: CSAREMGAEYYEQYF. The CDR3 DNA reads as TGCAGTGCTAGAGAAATGGGGGCTGAATACTACGAGCAGTACTTC.

This clonotype has ten or more counts. V is TRBV27 and J is TRBJ2-3; D possibly matches TRBD1 or TRBD2 (5 bases each). Trimming cost V 0 bases and J 6 bases, with 10 bases left between them. The CDR3 length is 14 residues. CDR1 is MNHEY and CDR2 is SMNVEV in the germline V gene (reference sequence). In DNA, the CDR3 is TGTGCCAGCAGTTTATCCGCAGGGACGGATACGCAGTATTTT. Translating gives CASSLSAGTDTQYF.

The rearrangement links TRBV11-3 to TRBJ2-7, with D unclear. This CDR3 region has 15 residues. Between the trimmed V and J ends, which lost 3 bases and 1 base, there was a span of 13 bases. Germline CDR1 SGHNT, CDR2 YENEEA. The DNA for the CDR3 is TGTGCCAGCAGCTTGGGTCCGGAAGGGTCCTACGAGCAGTACTTC. Translation gives CASSLGPEGSYEQYF.

This clonotype was recorded many times. The V gene is TRBV5-1, the J gene TRBJ2-2, with TRBD2 identical over 7 bases. With 4 bases clipped from V and 6 bases from J, the junction kept 6 bases outside the gene matches. CDR1 and CDR2 from the germline V gene are SGHRS and YFSETQ. This CDR3 spans 14 amino acids. The CDR3 spells CASSGGLGAGELFF. The CDR3 nucleotides are TGCGCCAGCAGCGGCGGACTAGGGGCCGGGGAGCTGTTTTTT.

This clonotype was counted at least ten times. This sequence joins TRBV7-9 and TRBJ1-1, with 9 bases identical to TRBD1. V was clipped by 5 bases and J by 1 base; unmatched bases: 5. The V gene's germline CDR1 is SEHNR and CDR2 FQNEAQ (reference sequence). There are 15 residues in the CDR3. CDR3 residues: CASSKDRGPNTEAFF. CDR3 DNA sequence: TGTGCCAGCAGCAAGGACAGGGGCCCGAACACTGAAGCTTTCTTT.

The V and J genes are TRBV29-1 and TRBJ1-2; D possibly corresponds to TRBD1 (6 bases). Germline V gives CDR1 SQVTM, CDR2 ANQGSEA. This CDR3 is built from 11 residues. The V gene lost 8 bases and the J gene lost 8 bases, with 15 bases spanning the gap. The CDR3 spells CSLLEGGGYTF. The CDR3 DNA reads as TGCAGCCTCTTAGAGGGGGGAGGCTACACCTTC.

Only a few counts were recorded for this clonotype. The chain links TRBV20-1 to TRBJ1-1; D is unresolved. V dropped 6 bases and J dropped 3 bases, with 20 bases sitting between them. Germline V CDR1 and CDR2: DFQATT, SNEGSKA (reference sequence). The CDR3 is 15 residues long. The CDR3 sequence: CSALHPQGHDTEAFF. As DNA, the CDR3 is TGCAGTGCCTTACACCCTCAAGGGCATGACACTGAAGCTTTCTTT.

This clonotype was counted at least ten times. J is TRBJ2-1 and V is TRBV4-1; D ambiguous. Germline CDR1 reads MGHRA; CDR2 reads YSYEKL. Trimming took off 1 base at V and 7 bases at J, with 11 bases between the two ends. This CDR3 has 14 amino acids. CDR3 DNA sequence: TGCGCCAGCAGCCAAGGAATGGGCTGGAATGAGCAGTTCTTC. It is translated as CASSQGMGWNEQFF.

The chain recombines TRBV3-1 with TRBJ2-5; no definite D call. There are 15 residues in the CDR3. Deletions cut 1 base from V and 1 base from J, with 10 bases between. The germline CDR1 and CDR2 sequences are LGHDT and YNNKEL (reference sequence). Here the CDR3 DNA reads TGTGCCAGCAGCCAAGTTCACCGACCCCAAGAGACCCAGTACTTC. This translates into CASSQVHRPQETQYF.

The chain combines TRBV6-2 or TRBV6-3 with TRBJ2-1; 14 bases agree with TRBD2. The CDR3 is made up of 17 amino acids. V gave up 6 bases and J gave up 9 bases; unmatched junction bases: 13. Per germline, CDR1 MNHEY and CDR2 SVGEGT. CDR3 DNA: TGTGCCAGCAGACCTCTTCCCGGGACTAGCGGGAGATTTGAGCAGTTCTTC. This codes for CASRPLPGTSGRFEQFF.

This clonotype was observed at least ten times. The chain has TRBV7-9 and TRBJ2-2; no definite D call. Trimming shortened V by 1 base and J by 3 bases, and 3 bases separated the two germline ends. This CDR3 has 13 amino acids. Germline V gene data show CDR1 as SEHNR and CDR2 as FQNEAQ (reference sequence). The CDR3 sequence is CASSLGDTGELFF. As DNA, the CDR3 is TGTGCCAGCAGCTTAGGGGACACCGGGGAGCTGTTTTTT.

The CDR3 region has the DNA TGTGCCAGCAGCTTCCTCGGTGGCGGGAGGGGGCTGAATGAGCAGTTCTTC. It codes for CASSFLGGGRGLNEQFF. This chain connects TRBV7-6 to TRBJ2-1; the match to TRBD2 covers 9 bases. Germline CDR1 reads SGHVS; CDR2 reads FNYEAQ. The CDR3 spans 17 residues. J was trimmed by 7 bases and V by 3 bases; bases with no gene match: 13.

The CDR3 spells CASSFTADSPLHF. The CDR3 bases are TGTGCCAGCAGTTTTACCGCGGATTCACCCCTCCACTTT. The chain recombines TRBV12-3 or TRBV12-4 with TRBJ1-6, with D unresolved. The CDR3 extends over 13 amino acids. The germline V and J ends were trimmed by 3 bases and 8 bases, with 8 bases remaining between them.

In its sample, this clonotype was seen a few times. The chain couples TRBV20-1 to TRBJ1-1; possibly TRBD1 for D (6 bases). V dropped 5 bases and J dropped 3 bases, with 10 bases sitting between them. Germline V CDR1 and CDR2: DFQATT, SNEGSKA (reference sequence). CDR3 length: 12 residues. DNA for the CDR3: TGCAGTGCTTTTAGACAGGACACTGAAGCTTTCTTT. Amino acids: CSAFRQDTEAFF.